This is a list of T cell receptor beta chains from one sample in a study of shared clonotypes between healthy human individuals. Here immunoSEQ multiplex PCR was the method, and the copy in TCRdb shows in-frame clones only, minus some. The sample shows about 2.1 million clones, approximately 94% of them seen only once. Sequenced material: naive CD8+ T cells from PBMCs. Receptor source: a man aged 18 to 29 in good health. Some clones in this sample may be carry-over from other donors' samples. The CDR3 runs from the conserved cysteine through the conserved F or W. D genes are given only for firm matches. Expanded clones are given a class, and other clones once, few, many or no size at all.

>.|TRBJ2-3|once|TRBV4-1
CASSQGRGRGGTDTQYF
TGCGCCAGCAGCCAAGGTAGAGGGAGGGGGGGCACAGATACGCAGTATTTT
>.|TRBJ1-4|few|TRBV5-1
CASSPGKGLFF
TGCGCCAGCAGCCCGGGGAAGGGACTGTTTTTT
>.|TRBJ2-2|.|TRBV7-2
CASSFLNTGELFF
TGTGCCAGCAGCTTTCTAAACACCGGGGAGCTGTTTTTT
>.|TRBJ2-2|.|TRBV5-1
CASSHGINTGELFF
TGCGCCAGCAGCCACGGGATTAACACCGGGGAGCTGTTTTTT
>.|TRBJ2-7|.|TRBV5-8
CASSLGRSLYEQYF
TGTGCCAGCAGCTTGGGGAGGTCTTTGTACGAGCAGTACTTC
>TRBD1|TRBJ1-3|.|TRBV7-9
CASSSGQGLSGNTIYF
TGTGCCAGCAGCTCGGGACAGGGACTCTCTGGAAACACCATATATTTT
>.|TRBJ1-1|.|TRBV19
CASSIDGQKGLDTEAFF
TGTGCCAGTAGTATAGATGGACAAAAGGGGTTGGACACTGAAGCTTTCTTT
>.|TRBJ1-5|.|TRBV5-6
CASSFQGKPQHF
TGTGCCAGCAGCTTTCAGGGGAAGCCCCAGCATTTT
>.|TRBJ2-3|.|TRBV9
CASTPEGGTPTDTQYF
TGTGCCAGCACCCCCGAGGGCGGGACCCCCACAGATACGCAGTATTTT
>.|TRBJ2-7|.|TRBV28
CASSFPQGVLLEQYF
TGTGCCAGCAGTTTCCCCCAGGGTGTCCTCCTCGAGCAGTACTTC
>TRBD1|TRBJ1-4|.|TRBV27
CASSPGTAAKLFF
TGTGCCAGCAGCCCTGGGACAGCAGCGAAACTGTTTTTT
>.|TRBJ2-2|.|TRBV19
CASSITRELFF
TGTGCCAGTAGTATAACCCGGGAGCTGTTTTTT
>.|TRBJ2-7|.|TRBV4-2
CASSQGLNYYEQYF
TGTGCCAGCAGCCAAGGACTTAATTACTACGAGCAGTACTTC
>TRBD2|TRBJ2-2|once|TRBV5-1
CASSPRTSGRTHDGELFF
TGCGCCAGCAGCCCTCGGACTAGCGGGAGGACCCATGATGGGGAGCTGTTTTTT
>TRBD1|TRBJ1-5|.|TRBV27
CASSQGAQPQHF
TGTGCCAGCAGTCAGGGGGCTCAGCCCCAGCATTTT
>TRBD1|TRBJ2-5|.|TRBV27
CASSLDRGSRFFQYF
TGTGCCAGCAGTTTAGACAGGGGTTCGCGGTTTTTCCAGTACTTC
>.|TRBJ2-3|.|TRBV7-9
CASSLPPGADTQYF
TGTGCCAGCAGCTTACCCCCGGGAGCGGATACGCAGTATTTT
>TRBD2|TRBJ2-7|.|TRBV5-6
CASSLGGRLSYEQYF
TGTGCCAGCAGCTTGGGCGGGAGGCTGTCCTACGAGCAGTACTTC
>TRBD1|TRBJ1-2|.|TRBV19
CASSLEPGQGRGYTF
TGTGCCAGTAGTCTAGAACCGGGACAGGGCCGTGGCTACACCTTC
>TRBD1|TRBJ1-1|.|TRBV2
CASRVQGLNTEAFF
TGTGCCAGCAGGGTACAGGGGCTGAACACTGAAGCTTTCTTT
>.|TRBJ2-1|.|TRBV27
CASSLRRSVYNEQFF
TGTGCCAGCAGTTTACGGCGGAGCGTATACAATGAGCAGTTCTTC
>.|TRBJ2-2|.|TRBV29-1
CSVELTGLNTGELFF
TGCAGCGTTGAATTAACAGGTCTGAACACCGGGGAGCTGTTTTTT
>.|TRBJ1-1|.|TRBV10-3
CAISESFWIF
TGTGCCATCAGTGAGTCGTTCTGGATCTTT
>.|TRBJ2-1|.|TRBV27
CASTIGGRRKYNEQFF
TGTGCCAGCACCATAGGGGGACGGAGGAAGTACAATGAGCAGTTCTTC
>.|TRBJ1-2|.|TRBV28
CASSQGYYGYTF
TGTGCCAGCAGTCAGGGGTACTATGGCTACACCTTC
>TRBD2|TRBJ2-1|.|TRBV12-5
CASGSASLAGVAGEQFF
TGTGCTAGTGGTTCAGCCTCACTAGCGGGAGTAGCTGGTGAGCAGTTCTTC
>.|TRBJ2-2|.|TRBV27
CASSNREATGELFF
TGTGCCAGCAGTAACAGGGAGGCCACCGGGGAGCTGTTTTTT
>.|TRBJ2-5|once|TRBV11-3
CASSLGGKETQYF
TGTGCCAGCAGCTTAGGAGGGAAAGAGACCCAGTACTTC
>.|TRBJ2-7|.|TRBV27
CASSLLGVPYEQYF
TGTGCCAGCAGTTTATTAGGGGTTCCATACGAGCAGTACTTC
>.|TRBJ1-1|.|TRBV6-5
CASSSTGLLTEAFF
TGTGCCAGCAGTTCCACGGGGTTGTTAACTGAAGCTTTCTTT
>.|TRBJ2-3|.|TRBV7-9
CASSDPAGSTQYF
TGTGCCAGCAGCGACCCTGCCGGGAGTACGCAGTATTTT
>.|TRBJ2-5|once|TRBV5-4
CASSATGVLYQETQYF
TGTGCCAGCAGCGCCACGGGAGTCTTGTACCAAGAGACCCAGTACTTC
>.|TRBJ1-2|.|TRBV27
CASSSGPYYGYTF
TGTGCCAGCAGTTCGGGACCGTACTATGGCTACACCTTC
>.|TRBJ2-7|.|TRBV6-6
CASSYVLSSYEQYF
TGTGCCAGCAGTTACGTGCTGAGCTCCTACGAGCAGTACTTC
>.|TRBJ2-7|.|TRBV10-2
CATRERSSATYEQYF
TGCGCCACCAGGGAACGGAGTAGCGCAACCTACGAGCAGTACTTC
>.|TRBJ2-2|.|TRBV10-1
CASGPRTTTGELFF
TGCGCCAGCGGACCGCGGACTACCACCGGGGAGCTGTTTTTT
>.|TRBJ2-1|few|TRBV7-6
CASSPRQQSSYNEQFF
TGTGCCAGCAGCCCCCGTCAGCAGAGCTCCTACAATGAGCAGTTCTTC
>.|TRBJ1-5|.|TRBV18
CASSPGEVNQPQHF
TGTGCCAGCTCACCAGGGGAAGTCAATCAGCCCCAGCATTTT
>TRBD1|TRBJ2-7|.|TRBV7-9
CASSSPDRGAHEQYF
TGTGCCAGCAGCTCGCCCGACAGGGGAGCGCACGAGCAGTACTTC
>.|TRBJ2-7|.|TRBV4-3
CASSQFDNGAYEQYF
TGCGCCAGCAGCCAATTCGACAACGGCGCCTACGAGCAGTACTTC
>.|TRBJ2-4|.|TRBV2
CASSAGPTFGKNIRYF
TGTGCCAGCAGTGCTGGACCAACCTTTGGCAAAAACATTCGGTACTTC
>TRBD2|TRBJ2-7|.|TRBV15
CATSRDSGREPPYEQYF
TGTGCCACCAGCAGAGATTCCGGGCGGGAGCCGCCCTACGAGCAGTACTTC
>.|TRBJ2-2|.|TRBV2
CASRTTRDTANTGELFF
TGTGCCAGCAGGACAACCCGGGACACCGCGAACACCGGGGAGCTGTTTTTT
>.|TRBJ2-1|.|TRBV4-1
CASSPPDGKASYNEQFF
TGCGCCAGCAGCCCCCCCGACGGGAAGGCCTCCTACAATGAGCAGTTCTTC
>TRBD2|TRBJ2-7|.|TRBV7-3
CASSRMGTNHEQYF
TGTGCCAGCAGCAGAATGGGGACTAATCACGAGCAGTACTTC
>.|TRBJ1-5|.|TRBV28
CASKYQGGVQPQHF
TGTGCCAGCAAGTACCAGGGAGGCGTTCAGCCCCAGCATTTT
>.|TRBJ1-2|.|TRBV7-2
CASSFSGWVRYGYTF
TGTGCCAGCAGCTTTTCAGGGTGGGTGCGGTATGGCTACACCTTC
>.|TRBJ2-2|once|TRBV9
CASQNLTGELFF
TGTGCCAGTCAGAACCTCACCGGGGAGCTGTTTTTT
>.|TRBJ2-1|.|TRBV7-9
CASSHPPVVRGDNEQFF
TGTGCCAGCAGTCATCCCCCTGTGGTCCGCGGGGACAATGAGCAGTTCTTC